This T cell receptor beta chain was sequenced in a study of identical twins. Study-level results: When twins shared out-of-frame alpha sequences, those sequences had excess low generation probability.

The CDR3 is 17 residues long. One entry per CDR3 protein results from TCRdb running MiXCR on the 5' RACE reads. The sample consists of 200,000 to 250,000 distinct CDR3 sequences, approximately 7.1% of them appearing once. Comments on this clonotype: No antigen is known for it.

The same sample was also used in a study of T cells expressing NK-cell markers.

The sample taken for sequencing was CD8+ T cells sorted from blood. The source of this sequence is a woman in her late teens or twenties in good health. The V and J genes are TRBV1 and TRBJ2-2; the D call in the table, TRBD1, was not verified against the DNA. TRBV1 is classified as a pseudogene. The DNA of the CDR3 is TGCACCAGCAGCCCCCCCCGGGGACCCTCGAACACCGGGGAGCTGTTTTTT. Its protein product is CTSSPPRGPSNTGELFF.